This T cell receptor beta chain came from a study of T cell changes during pregnancy in multiple sclerosis. The CDR3 covers 15 residues. The V end lost 7 bases, the J end lost 4 bases, and 19 bases lay between the germline ends. Looked up from germline, CDR1 is MNHNS and CDR2 is SASEGT. This clone appeared once. Using immunoSEQ multiplex PCR, the repertoire was profiled, and TCRdb retains in-frame clones only, with some absent. This repertoire shows about 60,000 clones, around 93% found once; its top ten account for around 0.8%. This chain uses TRBV6-1 with TRBJ2-5; D perhaps matches TRBD2 (7 bases). This receptor was identified in a female donor with multiple sclerosis, enrolled in a pregnancy study. Source: CD4+ T cells from peripheral blood mononuclear cells, taken in the first trimester of pregnancy. The CDR3 is CASTRYPGGLETQYF. The CDR3, as DNA: TGTGCCAGCACCCGTTATCCCGGGGGGCTAGAGACCCAGTACTTC.